Below, 31 T cell receptor beta chains from the same sample are listed, as sequenced in a study of cytomegalovirus exposure and HLA in healthy donors. The PCR employed 60 Vbeta primers together with 13 Jbeta primers. Only in-frame clones appear in the TCRdb table, and some are missing; sequencing was by immunoSEQ multiplex PCR. This table has 180,000 or so clones, less than 90% appearing once. Input material: PBMCs. These receptors were obtained from a woman aged 25-40 years in good health and CMV-seronegative.

The J gene is TRBJ2-7, the V gene TRBV18, with TRBD2 matching over 14 bases. J was trimmed by 4 bases and V by 3 bases; bases with no gene match: 17. The CDR3 loop spans 20 amino acids. Germline loops: CDR1 KGHSH, CDR2 LQKENI. Here the CDR3 DNA reads TGTGCCAGCTCACCGGGTCGGACGAGCGGACTAGCGGGGGGATGGTACGAGCAGTACTTC. Translating gives CASSPGRTSGLAGGWYEQYF.

The chain recombines TRBV28 with TRBJ2-5, with D perhaps TRBD1 (6 bases). V was trimmed by 3 bases and J by 2 bases, leaving 13 bases between them. Germline lookup yields CDR1 MDHEN and CDR2 SYDVKM. The CDR3 runs to 15 residues. CDR3 sequence: CASSLRGQGQETQYF. CDR3 nucleotides: TGTGCCAGCAGTTTGCGTGGGCAGGGGCAAGAGACCCAGTACTTC.

J is TRBJ2-7 and V is TRBV5-1; 8 nucleotides align to TRBD2. This CDR3 contains 15 residues. Germline CDR1 and CDR2: SGHRS and YFSETQ. The V gene end was trimmed by 0 bases and the J gene end by 2 bases; junction bases not matched to a gene: 4. CDR3 sequence (DNA): TGCGCCAGCAGCTTGGTCACAGCGGGGGCCTACGAGCAGTACTTC. It translates to CASSLVTAGAYEQYF.

DNA of the CDR3: TGCGCCAGCAGCCAAGGGACATTCTCTGGGGCCAACGTCCTGACTTTC. Its translation is CASSQGTFSGANVLTF. The genes are TRBV4-1 and TRBJ2-6; TRBD1 might be the D (5 bases). Germline-derived CDR1 and CDR2 are MGHRA and YSYEKL. V lost 1 base and J lost 0, with 7 bases in between. This CDR3 comprises 16 residues.

The chain couples TRBV19 to TRBJ1-2; tentatively, D is TRBD1 (5 bases). The V end was cut by 3 bases, the J end by 3 bases, with 14 bases between. CDR3 length: 15 residues. Germline V lookup: CDR1 LNHDA, CDR2 SQIVND (reference sequence). CDR3 region: CASSMGREVDYGYTF. The CDR3, as DNA: TGTGCCAGTAGTATGGGCAGGGAAGTAGACTATGGCTACACCTTC.

The V call is TRBV9, the J call TRBJ2-2, with a weak D call TRBD1 (6 bases). Germline V CDR1 and CDR2: SGDLS, YYNGEE. CDR3 size: 18 residues. Trimming left V 1 base short and J 1 base short, with 17 bases between. The CDR3 reads CASSVSRTVALNTGELFF. Here the CDR3 DNA reads TGTGCCAGCAGCGTAAGTCGGACAGTTGCCTTGAACACCGGGGAGCTGTTTTTT.

J is TRBJ2-3 and V is TRBV7-9, with D uncertain. The CDR3 totals 17 residues. CDR1 and CDR2 from the germline V gene are SEHNR and FQNEAQ (reference sequence). V dropped 5 bases and J dropped 3 bases, with 21 bases sitting between them. The chain's CDR3 is CASSPGPQVLKTDTQYF. The CDR3 bases are TGTGCCAGCAGCCCAGGTCCGCAGGTCTTGAAGACAGATACGCAGTATTTT.

V and J are TRBV5-1 and TRBJ2-7; perhaps TRBD1 as D (6 bases). CDR1 is SGHRS, CDR2 YFSETQ, per germline. This CDR3 is 14 amino acids long. Trimming pared 2 bases from V and 5 bases from J, leaving 14 bases between. CDR3 in amino acids: CASSFQQGPHEQYF. CDR3 DNA sequence: TGCGCCAGCAGCTTTCAACAGGGACCCCACGAGCAGTACTTC.

This chain uses TRBV15 with TRBJ2-2, with D perhaps TRBD1 (6 bases). Germline-derived CDR1 and CDR2 are LNHNV and YYDKDF (reference sequence). V was clipped by 2 bases and J by 1 base, with 20 bases between them. The CDR3 length is 19 residues. For the CDR3, the DNA is TGTGCCACCAGCAGACGTTGGGGAACAGGGAATCAGAACACCGGGGAGCTGTTTTTT. Translating gives CATSRRWGTGNQNTGELFF.

V usage is TRBV2 and J usage is TRBJ1-2, with TRBD1 identical over 7 bases. V gave up 2 bases and J gave up 8 bases; unmatched junction bases: 8. Germline values: CDR1 SNHLY, CDR2 FYNNEI. The CDR3 runs to 14 residues. The CDR3 nucleotides are TGTGCCAGCAGTGAAAGGGGGCAGGGCTTCGGCTACACCTTC. Amino acid sequence: CASSERGQGFGYTF.

This chain connects TRBV23-1 to TRBJ2-7; D is perhaps TRBD2 (6 bases). TRBV23-1 is designated an ORF whose function remains uncertain. V was cut by 3 bases and J by 5 bases, with 17 bases left in between. This CDR3 is built from 15 residues. Written as DNA, the CDR3 is TGCGCCAGCAGTCAGCGGGACCGACAGTTCCACGAGCAGTACTTC. This codes for CASSQRDRQFHEQYF.

V gene TRBV6-5 combines with J gene TRBJ2-7, with D maybe TRBD1 (6 bases). Germline CDR1 and CDR2: MNHEY and SVGAGI. Trimming removed 6 bases from V and 3 bases from J, with 18 bases in between. The CDR3 is made up of 15 amino acids. The CDR3 sequence is CASRPYQGKLYEQYF. The CDR3 nucleotides are TGTGCCAGCAGACCTTATCAGGGGAAGCTCTACGAGCAGTACTTC.

On this clone itself: The identical CDR3 is also encoded by other nucleotide sequences in the sample. The chain recombines TRBV9 with TRBJ2-5; D unresolved. This CDR3 contains 13 residues. With 0 bases removed from V and 5 bases from J, the gap between germline ends came to 8 bases. Germline V lookup: CDR1 SGDLS, CDR2 YYNGEE. The CDR3 sequence: CASSVVPQETQYF. The CDR3 DNA follows: TGTGCCAGCAGCGTAGTCCCTCAGGAGACCCAGTACTTC.

The chain links TRBV18 to TRBJ1-1; D is undetermined. Trimming removed 3 bases at V and 10 bases at J, with 12 bases between. This CDR3 is built from 12 residues. Looked up from germline, CDR1 is KGHSH and CDR2 is LQKENI. The CDR3 nucleotides read TGTGCCAGCTCACCTGGAGATCTGCGAGCTTTCTTT. Amino acid sequence: CASSPGDLRAFF.

This rearrangement joins TRBV7-2 to TRBJ2-1; the match to TRBD2 covers 11 bases. Per the germline V gene, CDR1 is SGHTA and CDR2 is FQGNSA. This CDR3 has 16 amino acids. Trimming at V came to 1 base and at J to 4 bases, leaving 3 bases not matched to a gene. CDR3 region: CASSLVAGGPYNEQFF. The CDR3, as DNA: TGTGCCAGCAGCTTAGTAGCGGGGGGGCCTTACAATGAGCAGTTCTTC.

The chain links TRBV6-1 to TRBJ2-1; the D gene is possibly TRBD2 (6 bases). The V end lost 10 bases, the J end lost 0 bases, and 13 bases lay between the germline ends. CDR3 length equals 14 residues. Germline CDR1 reads MNHNS; CDR2 reads SASEGT. The chain's CDR3 is CATQGGDSYNEQFF. The CDR3 nucleotides read TGTGCCACCCAAGGAGGGGACTCCTACAATGAGCAGTTCTTC.

The chain couples TRBV18 to TRBJ2-7; D may be TRBD2 (6 bases). The germline V gene encodes CDR1 KGHSH and CDR2 LQKENI. The CDR3 has 15 amino acids. Deletions cut 1 base from V and 5 bases from J, with 15 bases between. CDR3 nucleotides: TGTGCCAGCTCACCACAGCGGAGGGCATCCCACGAGCAGTACTTC. The encoded protein is CASSPQRRASHEQYF.

This chain uses TRBV10-3 with TRBJ2-5; 13 nucleotides align to TRBD2. Germline-derived CDR1 and CDR2 are ENHRY and SYGVKD. V shed 5 bases and J 2 bases; nucleotides not matched to a gene: 8. The CDR3 sequence is 17 residues long. CDR3 bases: TGTGCCATCAGTCGACTAGCGGGAGGCCGGAGTCAAGAGACCCAGTACTTC. Its protein product is CAISRLAGGRSQETQYF.

The gene calls are TRBV5-1 and TRBJ2-2; 8 bases fit TRBD1. The CDR3 loop spans 15 amino acids. CDR1 is SGHRS, CDR2 YFSETQ, per germline. J lost 6 bases, V lost 0 bases, and 4 bases had no gene match. For the CDR3, the DNA is TGCGCCAGCAGCTTGGCAGGGGGCAATTCCGGGGAGCTGTTTTTT. This gives the protein CASSLAGGNSGELFF.

The V and J genes are TRBV28 and TRBJ2-7, with 13 nucleotides matching TRBD2. V lost 6 bases and J lost 3; bases outside the gene matches: 8. This CDR3 region has 16 residues. Germline assignment: CDR1 MDHEN and CDR2 SYDVKM. Here the CDR3 DNA reads TGTGCCAGCAGACAACTAGCGGGAGGGGATCTCTACGAGCAGTACTTC. Its protein product is CASRQLAGGDLYEQYF.

Details on this clone: A junction end diverges from the germline sequence, so it may reflect a read error. This chain joins TRBV7-7 and TRBJ2-1, with TRBD2 matching 9 bases. Germline V lookup: CDR1 SSHAT, CDR2 FNYEAQ (reference sequence). The length of the CDR3 is 16 residues. CDR3 sequence reads: CASSPSSGTSLDEQFF. The CDR3 coding sequence is TGTGCTAGCAGCCCATCATCCGGGACTAGCCTCGATGAGCAGTTCTTC.

CDR3 DNA sequence: TGTGCCAGCAGTTTGAGGTGGGGGGAAAAATCCTACGAGCAGTACTTC. Protein sequence: CASSLRWGEKSYEQYF. The chain uses TRBV27 and TRBJ2-7; weak D call: TRBD2 (6 bases). V was pared by 3 bases and J by 1 base, with 16 bases between. CDR1 is MNHEY and CDR2 is SMNVEV in the germline V gene (reference sequence). This CDR3 contains 16 residues.

The chain couples TRBV5-4 to TRBJ2-1; 9 nucleotides line up with TRBD2. Germline V gives CDR1 SGHNT, CDR2 YYREEE (reference sequence). CDR3 length equals 15 residues. The V segment lost 2 bases and the J segment 1 base; nucleotides outside the gene matches: 1. For the CDR3, the DNA is TGTGCCAGCAGCTTTAGCGGGAGTTCCTACAATGAGCAGTTCTTC. It is translated as CASSFSGSSYNEQFF.

V usage is TRBV6-1 and J usage is TRBJ2-3; 9 bases fit TRBD2. This CDR3 has 17 amino acids. V lost 0 bases and J lost 9; bases outside the gene matches: 13. Germline V gene data show CDR1 as MNHNS and CDR2 as SASEGT. In DNA, the CDR3 is TGTGCCAGCAGTGAAGCGGCAGCGGGGGGACTATGGGGCACGCAGTATTTT. Amino acid sequence: CASSEAAAGGLWGTQYF.

J is TRBJ2-7 and V is TRBV27; TRBD2 agrees at 11 bases. This CDR3 contains 13 residues. Germline CDR1 reads MNHEY; CDR2 reads SMNVEV (reference sequence). The V gene end was trimmed by 5 bases and the J gene end by 4 bases; junction bases not matched to a gene: 1. CDR3 sequence reads: CASSRTSGYEQYF. CDR3 nucleotides: TGTGCCAGCAGTCGGACTAGCGGGTACGAGCAGTACTTC.

The DNA for the CDR3 is TGCAGCGTCGTAGGGGTCCTTAGCACAGATACGCAGTATTTT. Translation: CSVVGVLSTDTQYF. The chain carries TRBV29-1 and TRBJ2-3; tentatively, D is TRBD1 (5 bases). V lost 6 bases to trimming and J lost 0 bases, with 13 bases between them. Germline V lookup: CDR1 SQVTM, CDR2 ANQGSEA. This CDR3 has 14 residues.

The J gene is TRBJ2-2, the V gene TRBV5-1, with a weak D call TRBD1 (6 bases). Trimming left V 4 bases short and J 0 bases short, with 13 bases between. Per the germline V gene, CDR1 is SGHRS and CDR2 is YFSETQ. This CDR3 is built from 16 residues. In DNA, the CDR3 is TGCGCCAGCAGCCACTCACAGGGCCCGAACACCGGGGAGCTGTTTTTT. Protein product: CASSHSQGPNTGELFF. Using reference TRBV5-1 and TRBJ2-2 for the parts outside the CDR3, the full variable domain is KAGVTQTPRYLIKTRGQQVTLSCSPISGHRSVSWYQQTPGQGLQFLFEYFSETQRNKGNFPGRFSGRQFSNSRSEMNVSTLELGDSALYLCASSHSQGPNTGELFFGEGSRLTVL.

This chain links TRBV6-6 with TRBJ1-1; D perhaps matches TRBD1 (5 bases). Germline V gene lookup returns CDR1 MNHNY and CDR2 SVGAGI (reference sequence). Trimming stripped 6 bases from V and 5 bases from J, with 19 bases between. The CDR3 spans 15 residues. For the CDR3, the DNA is TGTGCCAGCAGCCGTATATCGGGGGTAGGGACTGAAGCTTTCTTT. Amino acid sequence: CASSRISGVGTEAFF.

The chain recombines TRBV7-2 with TRBJ2-5, with TRBD2 matching over 15 bases. Germline CDR1 SGHTA, CDR2 FQGNSA. The trim removed 5 bases at V and 5 bases at J, leaving 12 bases unmatched. CDR3 length: 18 residues. DNA of the CDR3: TGTGCCAGCAGCCACTCGAGGACTAGCGGGGGGGCAGATGAGACCCAGTACTTC. This gives the protein CASSHSRTSGGADETQYF.

This sequence joins TRBV7-8 and TRBJ2-7; TRBD1 might be the D (6 bases). Deletions cut 0 bases from V and 6 bases from J, with 15 bases between. The length of the CDR3 is 15 residues. Looked up from germline, CDR1 is SGHVS and CDR2 is FQNEAQ. CDR3 loop: CASSLAIVSRGEQYF. CDR3 bases: TGTGCCAGCAGCTTAGCGATCGTCAGCAGGGGCGAGCAGTACTTC.

The rearrangement uses TRBV4-2 and TRBJ2-5, with TRBD2 matching 11 bases. This CDR3 spans 17 amino acids. Germline V gene data show CDR1 as LGHNA and CDR2 as YNFKEQ. Trimming at V came to 1 base and at J to 2 bases, leaving 6 bases not matched to a gene. The CDR3 reads CASSQGWASGGQETQYF. In DNA form, the CDR3 reads TGTGCCAGCAGCCAAGGCTGGGCTAGCGGGGGGCAAGAGACCCAGTACTTC.